These T cell receptor beta chains were read from a single sample in a study of T cells in Graves' hyperthyroidism and ophthalmopathy. Via MiXCR, TCRdb re-called the multiplex PCR reads, giving one row per CDR3 protein. The repertoire has roughly 570,000 distinct CDR3 sequences, under 60% of them found once; the top ten carry over 15%. Sequencing was carried out using peripheral blood or thyroid tissue (not recorded which). All receptors derive from an adult woman with Graves' disease, either hyperthyroidism or ophthalmopathy (not recorded which). The CDR3 runs from the conserved cysteine through the conserved F or W. D genes are given only for firm matches. Where a row states a size, it is once, few, many or the class of an expanded clone; other rows omit it.

D gene: NA; J gene: TRBJ2-7; V gene: TRBV5-1; clone size: many; CDR3 protein: CASSSGRGAAVKWGTVFEQYF; CDR3 DNA: TGCGCCAGCAGCTCCGGAAGGGGGGCCGCTGTAAAGTGGGGAACGGTATTCGAGCAGTACTTC
D gene: TRBD1; J gene: TRBJ1-5; V gene: TRBV15; clone size: few; CDR3 protein: CATSSRQGRRNQPQHF; CDR3 DNA: TGTGCCACCAGCTCCCGACAGGGGCGTCGGAATCAGCCCCAGCATTTT
D gene: NA; J gene: TRBJ1-5; V gene: TRBV7-2; clone size: few; CDR3 protein: CASSPWTSSYEHF; CDR3 DNA: TGTGCCAGCAGTCCCTGGACTAGCAGCTACGAGCATTTT
D gene: TRBD2; J gene: TRBJ2-5; V gene: TRBV11-3; clone size: NA; CDR3 protein: CASREPSGMETQYF; CDR3 DNA: TGTGCCAGCAGAGAACCTAGCGGGATGGAGACCCAGTACTTC
D gene: NA; J gene: TRBJ1-2; V gene: TRBV5-1; clone size: NA; CDR3 protein: CASSTARGANYGYTF; CDR3 DNA: TGCGCCAGCAGCACGGCACGCGGAGCTAACTATGGCTACACCTTC
D gene: NA; J gene: TRBJ2-7; V gene: TRBV10-3; clone size: few; CDR3 protein: CASMDSRSYEQYF; CDR3 DNA: TGTGCTTCAATGGACAGTCGATCCTACGAGCAGTACTTC
D gene: NA; J gene: TRBJ1-2; V gene: TRBV10-2; clone size: few; CDR3 protein: CATVDLRVPYGYTF; CDR3 DNA: TGCGCCACCGTTGACCTCAGGGTCCCCTATGGCTACACCTTC
D gene: NA; J gene: TRBJ1-1; V gene: TRBV5-1; clone size: NA; CDR3 protein: CASSQEQTDGAFF; CDR3 DNA: TGCGCCAGCAGCCAAGAACAGACGGATGGGGCTTTCTTT
D gene: NA; J gene: TRBJ1-2; V gene: TRBV29-1; clone size: once; CDR3 protein: CSVDAPMGTHYGYTF; CDR3 DNA: TGCAGCGTTGACGCCCCCATGGGGACCCACTATGGCTACACCTTC
D gene: NA; J gene: TRBJ1-5; V gene: TRBV28; clone size: many; CDR3 protein: CASSLVGFRNQPQHF; CDR3 DNA: TGTGCCAGCAGTTTGGTGGGTTTTCGGAATCAGCCCCAGCATTTT
D gene: NA; J gene: TRBJ2-6; V gene: TRBV20-1; clone size: NA; CDR3 protein: CSAQTGANVLTF; CDR3 DNA: TGCAGTGCTCAGACTGGGGCCAACGTCCTGACTTTC
D gene: NA; J gene: TRBJ2-6; V gene: TRBV11-2; clone size: once; CDR3 protein: CASSLERGYSGANVLTF; CDR3 DNA: TGTGCCAGCAGCTTAGAGCGGGGCTACTCTGGGGCCAACGTCCTGACTTTC
D gene: NA; J gene: TRBJ2-3; V gene: TRBV24-1; clone size: few; CDR3 protein: CATQGWGTDTQYF; CDR3 DNA: TGTGCCACCCAGGGATGGGGCACAGATACGCAGTATTTT
D gene: NA; J gene: TRBJ2-7; V gene: TRBV7-9; clone size: few; CDR3 protein: CASSSPRSSYEQYF; CDR3 DNA: TGTGCCAGCAGCTCCCCGAGGTCTTCCTACGAGCAGTACTTC
D gene: TRBD1; J gene: TRBJ1-2; V gene: TRBV10-3; clone size: NA; CDR3 protein: CAISVGTDYGYTF; CDR3 DNA: TGTGCCATCAGTGTAGGGACAGACTATGGCTACACCTTC
D gene: NA; J gene: TRBJ1-2; V gene: TRBV10-3; clone size: NA; CDR3 protein: CAISKPGVEDGYTF; CDR3 DNA: TGTGCCATCAGTAAACCGGGAGTGGAAGATGGCTACACCTTC
D gene: NA; J gene: TRBJ2-6; V gene: TRBV10-3; clone size: few; CDR3 protein: CAISEQGTGANVLTF; CDR3 DNA: TGTGCCATCAGTGAGCAGGGGACTGGGGCCAACGTCCTGACTTTC
D gene: TRBD1; J gene: TRBJ2-5; V gene: TRBV10-3; clone size: many; CDR3 protein: CAISGDRGDQETQYF; CDR3 DNA: TGTGCCATCAGTGGGGACAGGGGGGATCAAGAGACCCAGTACTTC